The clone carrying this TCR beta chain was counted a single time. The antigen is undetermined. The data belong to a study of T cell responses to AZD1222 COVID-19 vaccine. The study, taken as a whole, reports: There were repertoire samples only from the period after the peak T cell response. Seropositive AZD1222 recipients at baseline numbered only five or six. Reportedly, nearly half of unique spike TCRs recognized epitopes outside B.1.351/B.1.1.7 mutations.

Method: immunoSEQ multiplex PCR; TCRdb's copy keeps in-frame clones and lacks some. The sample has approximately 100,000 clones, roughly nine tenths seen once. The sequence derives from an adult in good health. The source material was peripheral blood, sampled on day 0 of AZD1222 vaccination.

The CDR3: CASSLEQGARGYTF. The CDR3, as DNA: TGTGCCAGCAGCTTGGAACAGGGGGCGCGGGGCTACACCTTC. The J gene is TRBJ1-2, the V gene TRBV5-4; 9 bases are a match to TRBD1. Germline V lookup: CDR1 SGHNT, CDR2 YYREEE (reference sequence). Trimming cost V 0 bases and J 8 bases; bases outside gene matches: 5. The CDR3 contains 14 residues.